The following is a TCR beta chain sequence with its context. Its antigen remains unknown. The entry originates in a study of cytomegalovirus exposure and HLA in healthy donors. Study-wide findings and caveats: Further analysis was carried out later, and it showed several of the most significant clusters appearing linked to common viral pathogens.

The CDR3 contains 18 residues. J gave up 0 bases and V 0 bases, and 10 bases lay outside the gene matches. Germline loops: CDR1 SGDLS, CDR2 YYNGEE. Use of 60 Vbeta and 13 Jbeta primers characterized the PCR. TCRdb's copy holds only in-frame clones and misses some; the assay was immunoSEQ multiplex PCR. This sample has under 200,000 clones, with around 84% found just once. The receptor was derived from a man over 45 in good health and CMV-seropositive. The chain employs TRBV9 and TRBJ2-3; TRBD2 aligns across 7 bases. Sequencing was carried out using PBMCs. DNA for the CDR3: TGTGCCAGCAGCGTAGAAGGTTTAGCGGGCCTCAGCACAGATACGCAGTATTTT. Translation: CASSVEGLAGLSTDTQYF. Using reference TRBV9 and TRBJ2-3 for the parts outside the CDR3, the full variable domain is DSGVTQTPKHLITATGQRVTLRCSPRSGDLSVYWYQQSLDQGLQFLIQYYNGEERAKGNILERFSAQQFPDLHSELNLSSLELGDSALYFCASSVEGLAGLSTDTQYFGPGTRLTVL.